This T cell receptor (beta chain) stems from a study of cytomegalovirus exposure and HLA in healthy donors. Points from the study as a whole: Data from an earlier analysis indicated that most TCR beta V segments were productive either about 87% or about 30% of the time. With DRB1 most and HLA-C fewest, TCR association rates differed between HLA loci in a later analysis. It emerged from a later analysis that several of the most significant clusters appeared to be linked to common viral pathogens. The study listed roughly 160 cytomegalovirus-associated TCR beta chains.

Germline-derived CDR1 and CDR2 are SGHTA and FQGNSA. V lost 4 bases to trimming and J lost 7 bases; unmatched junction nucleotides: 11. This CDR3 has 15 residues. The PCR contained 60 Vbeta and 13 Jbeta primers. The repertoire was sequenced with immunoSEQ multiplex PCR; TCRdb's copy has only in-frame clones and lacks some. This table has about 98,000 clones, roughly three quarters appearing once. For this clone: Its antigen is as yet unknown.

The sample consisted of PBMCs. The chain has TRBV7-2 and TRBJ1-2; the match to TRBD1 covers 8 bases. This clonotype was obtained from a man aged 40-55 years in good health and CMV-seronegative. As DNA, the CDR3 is TGTGCCAGCAGCTCCCAGACCGCAGGGGGCTCTGGCTACACCTTC. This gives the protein CASSSQTAGGSGYTF.